This T cell receptor beta chain is drawn from a study of T cells in Graves' hyperthyroidism and ophthalmopathy. Study-wide results and caveats: Ophthalmopathy was model-predicted a median about 7.1 months pre-onset.

TCR beta CDR3 regions were amplified from RNA transcripts. The HTBI primer set was used in a first-round RT-PCR of the TCR CDR3. TCRdb called the multiplex PCR reads again in MiXCR, with one record for every CDR3 protein. Of about 610,000 distinct CDR3 sequences in the sample, roughly 15% are singletons; the top ten hold 4% to 5.5%. Lactation, pregnancy, other autoimmune disease or uncontrolled infection excluded patients. The V gene's germline CDR1 is DFQATT and CDR2 SNEGSKA (reference sequence). CDR3 length equals 13 residues. Trimming cost V 5 bases and J 6 bases; bases outside gene matches: 10. This clonotype occurred a few times. The antigen is unknown.

This sequence originates from a woman aged 40 to 55 with Graves' ophthalmopathy. Sequenced: blood. The chain employs TRBV20-1 and TRBJ2-7; TRBD2 agrees at 7 bases. CDR3 loop: CSAPWMGGSEQYF. Here the CDR3 DNA reads TGCAGTGCTCCCTGGATGGGCGGGAGCGAGCAGTACTTC.